The 29 T cell receptor beta chains below were found in one sample sequenced in a study of T-cell reconstitution after alpha-beta-depleted transplantation in children (dated by TCRdb to about 2016). Receptor amplification or capture employed PCR. The run used an Illumina HiSeq 2500. Molecular barcoding was employed in the preparation of TCR libraries, with unique molecular identifiers being used to normalize TCRbeta repertoire quantification. TCRdb trimmed public reads at Q25 via fastp, called clones via MiXCR and kept in-frame beta chains. One record per CDR3 amino acid sequence lists the most common genes and DNA. This sample comprises 90,000 to 100,000 distinct CDR3 sequences, less than 25% of them detected only once. About a fifth of the sample rests with the top ten. The treatment or condition label on this specimen signifies: allogeneic hematopoietic cell transplantation with graft depleted of TCRalphabeta T cells and CD19 B cells.

The specimen comprised PBMCs, sampled before TCRalphabeta/CD19-depleted stem cell transplant. All receptors derive from a boy between 2 and 15 years old with acute lymphoblastic leukemia, due to receive a stem cell transplant.

The rearrangement links TRBV5-1 to TRBJ2-7; perhaps TRBD1 as D (6 bases). CDR3 length equals 15 residues. Germline loops: CDR1 SGHRS, CDR2 YFSETQ. V was cut by 5 bases and J by 1 base, with 16 bases left in between. The CDR3 coding sequence is TGCGCCAGCAGAACCACAGGGCCGGGTTCCTACGAGCAGTACTTC. Amino acids: CASRTTGPGSYEQYF.

This clonotype occurred a few times. The chain is built from TRBV20-1 and TRBJ2-1, with D possibly being TRBD2 (6 bases). Germline V gene data show CDR1 as DFQATT and CDR2 as SNEGSKA (reference sequence). V was pared by 6 bases and J by 0 bases, with 21 bases between. The CDR3 is made up of 17 amino acids. For the CDR3, the DNA is TGCAGTGCGATACGAGCTGGGGGGTCCTACTCCTACAATGAGCAGTTCTTC. As protein: CSAIRAGGSYSYNEQFF.

The sample holds a few counts of this clonotype. The V gene is TRBV12-3 or TRBV12-4, the J gene TRBJ1-5, with a weak D call TRBD1 (5 bases). This CDR3 comprises 14 residues. The V end lost 3 bases, the J end lost 4 bases, and 10 bases lay between the germline ends. The CDR3 DNA follows: TGTGCCAGCAGTTTTATGCAGGGAAATCAGCCCCAGCATTTT. It translates to CASSFMQGNQPQHF.

This clonotype was seen more than once but under ten times. CDR3 sequence reads: CSVEHRVGFADTQYF. CDR3 bases: TGCAGCGTTGAACACAGGGTTGGTTTTGCAGATACGCAGTATTTT. The V gene is TRBV29-1, the J gene TRBJ2-3; D is perhaps TRBD1 (6 bases). Per germline, CDR1 SQVTM and CDR2 ANQGSEA. The CDR3 contains 15 residues. V was cut by 2 bases and J by 4 bases, with 16 bases left in between.

This clonotype was detected a few times. This CDR3 is CASSQQGASGQYF. The DNA for the CDR3 is TGTGCCAGCAGCCAGCAGGGTGCAAGCGGGCAGTACTTC. The V and J genes are TRBV14 and TRBJ2-7; D might be TRBD1 or TRBD2, each matching 5 bases. V was shortened by 3 bases and J by 9 bases, with 15 bases between the two germline ends. Germline V gene data show CDR1 as SGHDN and CDR2 as FVKESK. The CDR3 spans 13 residues.

The chain couples TRBV20-1 to TRBJ1-2; TRBD1 is a possible D gene (5 bases). V was pared by 7 bases and J by 1 base, with 10 bases between. The CDR3 has 12 residues. Germline V gives CDR1 DFQATT, CDR2 SNEGSKA (reference sequence). The CDR3 region has the DNA TGCAGTGTTGCGGGGCGTAACTATGGCTACACCTTC. It encodes CSVAGRNYGYTF.

The chain is built from TRBV6-1 and TRBJ2-6; D unresolved. V was cut by 7 bases and J by 0 bases, with 10 bases left in between. The CDR3 sequence is 15 residues long. Germline values: CDR1 MNHNS, CDR2 SASEGT. The CDR3 DNA follows: TGTGCCAGCAATGACGGGCCCTCTGGGGCCAACGTCCTGACTTTC. This sequence encodes CASNDGPSGANVLTF.

Only one count was recorded for this clonotype. This rearrangement joins TRBV5-1 to TRBJ2-3; TRBD2 agrees at 9 bases. The ends lost 0 bases at V and 1 base at J; junction bases unmatched: 15. This CDR3 contains 20 residues. CDR1 is SGHRS and CDR2 is YFSETQ in the germline V gene. CDR3 bases: TGCGCCAGCAGCTTGGCGCCGGGACTAGCCCCTCGGGGCGGCACAGATACGCAGTATTTT. Residues: CASSLAPGLAPRGGTDTQYF.

CDR3 in DNA: TGTGCCAGCAGCAGTCTATGGAGGGGTCAGACCCAGTACTTC. Translation: CASSSLWRGQTQYF. The V gene is TRBV7-2, the J gene TRBJ2-5; D perhaps matches TRBD2 (6 bases). The CDR3 consists of 14 residues. The germline CDR1 and CDR2 sequences are SGHTA and FQGNSA. The ends were cut back, 5 bases at V and 6 bases at J, with 16 bases in the middle. Supplemented by reference TRBV7-2 and TRBJ2-5, the full variable domain reads GAGVSQSPSNKVTEKGKDVELRCDPISGHTALYWYRQSLGQGLEFLIYFQGNSAPDKSGLPSDRFSAERTGGSVSTLTIQRTQQEDSAVYLCASSSLWRGQTQYFGPGTRLLVL.

This clonotype turned up a few times. The rearrangement joins TRBV12-3 or TRBV12-4 to TRBJ2-5, with TRBD1 identical over 8 bases. V lost 1 base to trimming and J lost 4 bases; unmatched junction nucleotides: 5. The CDR3 is 15 residues long. The CDR3 nucleotides are TGTGCCAGCAGTTTAGGGCAGGGGGCGCGAGAGACCCAGTACTTC. Protein product: CASSLGQGARETQYF.

The chain recombines TRBV5-1 with TRBJ2-1; D gene ambiguous. The CDR3 has 13 residues. From germline, CDR1 is SGHRS and CDR2 YFSETQ. Trimming took off 0 bases at V and 7 bases at J, with 8 bases between the two ends. As DNA, the CDR3 is TGCGCCAGCAGCTTGGAACCTCGGAATGAGCAGTTCTTC. This encodes CASSLEPRNEQFF.

At least ten counts were recorded for this clonotype. V usage is TRBV4-1 and J usage is TRBJ1-6, with 10 bases matching TRBD1. Trimming removed 3 bases from V and 4 bases from J; junction bases left unmatched: 9. The CDR3 is 18 amino acids. Looked up from germline, CDR1 is MGHRA and CDR2 is YSYEKL. CDR3 sequence: CASSQAGQGVFYNSPLHF. CDR3 nucleotides: TGCGCCAGCAGCCAGGCTGGACAGGGGGTTTTTTATAATTCACCCCTCCACTTT.

The chain carries TRBV28 and TRBJ2-3; D remains unclear. Germline lookup yields CDR1 MDHEN and CDR2 SYDVKM. The V and J ends lost 6 bases and 0 bases respectively, with 10 bases between them. CDR3 length: 14 residues. The CDR3 nucleotides are TGTGCCAGCAGAGTTCACTCTAGCACAGATACGCAGTATTTT. Encoded protein: CASRVHSSTDTQYF.

This chain connects TRBV20-1 to TRBJ2-7; tentatively, D is TRBD2 (6 bases). This CDR3 comprises 13 residues. Trimming left V 6 bases short and J 6 bases short, with 18 bases between. Germline V CDR1 and CDR2: DFQATT, SNEGSKA (reference sequence). CDR3 loop: CSARPGRLGEQYF. CDR3 nucleotides: TGCAGTGCGCGTCCGGGACGACTAGGCGAGCAGTACTTC.

This clonotype has just a few counts. V is TRBV6-1 and J is TRBJ1-1, with 7 bases identical to TRBD1. The J segment lost 1 base and the V segment lost 8 bases, leaving 7 bases of the junction unmatched. CDR1 MNHNS and CDR2 SASEGT come from the germline V gene. This CDR3 comprises 14 residues. CDR3 sequence: CASRQGWQNTEAFF. CDR3 bases: TGTGCCAGCCGACAGGGATGGCAGAACACTGAAGCTTTCTTT.

The J gene is TRBJ1-4, the V gene TRBV3-1; the D is unclear. Trimming left V 0 bases short and J 15 bases short, with 17 bases between. Germline-derived CDR1 and CDR2 are LGHDT and YNNKEL (reference sequence). The length of the CDR3 is 14 residues. DNA of the CDR3: TGTGCCAGCAGCCAAGAAGGGAAAGTCCCACGTATGTTTTTT. It yields the protein CASSQEGKVPRMFF.

This clonotype was seen ten or more times. The chain has TRBV7-2 and TRBJ2-1, with D uncertain. The CDR3 is made up of 15 amino acids. Per the germline V gene, CDR1 is SGHTA and CDR2 is FQGNSA. V lost 7 bases and J lost 2, with 15 bases in between. The CDR3 DNA follows: TGTGCCAGCACCCCCTTCCGTCGGGCCTACAATGAGCAGTTCTTC. It translates to CASTPFRRAYNEQFF.

This clonotype was counted between two and nine times. The J gene is TRBJ2-3, the V gene TRBV4-1; D unclear. Germline CDR1 reads MGHRA; CDR2 reads YSYEKL. The CDR3 is made up of 17 amino acids. The ends were cut back, 4 bases at V and 0 bases at J, with 17 bases in the middle. Here the CDR3 reads CASSRPRAGDSTDTQYF. CDR3 DNA sequence: TGCGCCAGCAGCCGACCCCGGGCCGGCGATAGCACAGATACGCAGTATTTT.

The rearrangement uses TRBV12-3 or TRBV12-4 and TRBJ2-4; D is ambiguous. V was trimmed by 5 bases and J by 6 bases, leaving 11 bases between them. This CDR3 contains 13 residues. This CDR3 reads CASSTGSGNIQYF. The DNA of the CDR3 is TGTGCCAGCAGTACGGGTTCAGGAAACATTCAGTACTTC.

The rearrangement links TRBV28 to TRBJ1-1; 7 nucleotides line up with TRBD1. V trimming: 4 bases; J trimming: 11 bases; junction bases outside the gene matches: 7. Germline CDR1 and CDR2: MDHEN and SYDVKM. The CDR3 is made up of 12 amino acids. The CDR3 region is CASSSRTGEAFF. Here the CDR3 DNA reads TGTGCCAGCAGTTCGAGGACAGGCGAGGCTTTCTTT.

This clonotype occurred a few times. The rearrangement links TRBV6-6 to TRBJ1-1, with D possibly TRBD1 on 5 matching bases. The CDR3 runs 13 residues. The germline CDR1 and CDR2 sequences are MNHNY and SVGAGI (reference sequence). V lost 6 bases and J lost 1, with 9 bases in between. CDR3 DNA: TGTGCCAGCAGGAAAAGGGGGAACACTGAAGCTTTCTTT. This translates into CASRKRGNTEAFF.

This clonotype was counted many times. This rearrangement joins TRBV5-1 to TRBJ1-1; no clear D. CDR1 and CDR2 (germline): SGHRS, YFSETQ. V gave up 0 bases and J gave up 2 bases, with 11 bases separating them. The CDR3 is 15 residues long. CDR3 amino acids: CASSLEVAANTEAFF. CDR3 bases: TGCGCCAGCAGCTTGGAGGTTGCAGCCAACACTGAAGCTTTCTTT.

This clonotype was found a few times. The chain has TRBV12-3 or TRBV12-4 and TRBJ1-2, with D unclear. Trimming took 6 bases from V and 0 from J, leaving 14 bases between them. The CDR3 length is 15 residues. In DNA form, the CDR3 reads TGTGCCAGCAGCGTGGGTCCGAGAGCTAACTATGGCTACACCTTC. This encodes CASSVGPRANYGYTF.

This clonotype was found a few times. The V gene is TRBV7-3, the J gene TRBJ1-2, with a possible D match to TRBD1 (5 bases). The CDR3 extends over 15 amino acids. CDR1 and CDR2 (germline): SGHTA, FQGTGA. Trimming left V 1 base short and J 2 bases short, with 11 bases between. CDR3 in DNA: TGTGCCAGCAGCTTAATCGGGTCAGGGAACTATGGCTACACCTTC. It is translated as CASSLIGSGNYGYTF.

This clonotype turned up a few times. The rearrangement uses TRBV28 and TRBJ2-1; 8 bases are shared with TRBD2. The CDR3 loop spans 15 amino acids. Germline lookup yields CDR1 MDHEN and CDR2 SYDVKM. V trimming: 3 bases; J trimming: 6 bases; junction bases outside the gene matches: 7. In nucleotides, the CDR3 is TGTGCCAGCAGTTTGACTAACGGGGGGGGCAATGAGCAGTTCTTC. Protein sequence: CASSLTNGGGNEQFF.

This chain joins TRBV2 and TRBJ2-7, with TRBD1 matching over 9 bases. Germline V gene lookup returns CDR1 SNHLY and CDR2 FYNNEI. The length of the CDR3 is 14 residues. After removal of 7 bases from V and 2 bases from J, the junction contained 6 bases not matched to a gene. The CDR3 reads CASTAGDRAYEQYF. The CDR3 nucleotides read TGTGCCAGCACGGCGGGGGACAGGGCCTACGAGCAGTACTTC. The complete variable domain, with remaining parts taken from reference TRBV2 and TRBJ2-7, reads EPEVTQTPSHQVTQMGQEVILRCVPISNHLYFYWYRQILGQKVEFLVSFYNNEISEKSEIFDDQFSVERPDGSNFTLKIRSTKLEDSAMYFCASTAGDRAYEQYFGPGTRLTVT.

This clonotype occurred a few times. This rearrangement joins TRBV7-8 to TRBJ2-3, with TRBD2 identical over 8 bases. The CDR3 is 17 residues long. V shed 3 bases, J shed 5 bases, and the junction held 13 bases outside the gene matches. The germline gives CDR1 SGHVS, CDR2 FQNEAQ. Written as DNA, the CDR3 is TGTGCCAGCAGCTTGGACCAACTAGCGGAGAGAGTAGATACGCAGTATTTT. Amino acids: CASSLDQLAERVDTQYF.

The genes are TRBV15 and TRBJ2-1; D ambiguous. This CDR3 is 15 amino acids long. V was trimmed by 1 base and J by 0 bases, leaving 7 bases between them. Germline CDR1 reads LNHNV; CDR2 reads YYDKDF (reference sequence). CDR3 in DNA: TGTGCCACCAGCAGAGTGGTGAGCTCCTACAATGAGCAGTTCTTC. It translates to CATSRVVSSYNEQFF.

This clonotype was seen a few times. The genes are TRBV24-1 and TRBJ2-1, with D uncertain. The V end was cut by 3 bases, the J end by 9 bases, with 20 bases between. This CDR3 contains 16 residues. Germline CDR1 and CDR2: KGHDR and SFDVKD. CDR3 loop: CATSDADALSGSEQFF. The CDR3 region has the DNA TGTGCCACCAGTGATGCAGACGCGCTATCTGGAAGTGAGCAGTTCTTC.